This paragraph covers one T cell receptor beta chain sequence. What it binds is not known. The time point denotes: cycle 4 day 1 (C4D1), after 6 weeks of nivolumab. Each and every patient relapsed after autologous stem cell transplantation, and patients got differing brentuximab vedotin exposure. Complete response, partial response or progressive disease was recorded as best response. The method was immunoSEQ multiplex PCR; TCRdb's version includes in-frame clones alone and lacks a portion of them. The table includes approximately 27,000 clones, over 70% detected once. V lost 4 bases to trimming and J lost 11 bases, with 20 bases between them. The CDR3 has 14 amino acids. Germline loops: CDR1 LGHNA, CDR2 YNFKEQ. This specimen belongs to a study of PD-1 blockade in classical Hodgkin lymphoma. Turning to the study itself: Every 2 weeks, patients got 3 mg/kg intravenous nivolumab.

Study outcomes and limitations: Newly diagnosed patients had baseline TCR diversity that was reportedly lower than that of healthy donors. Prior to therapy, complete responders displayed diversity much like that of newly diagnosed patients.

The TCR originated in a human donor with classical Hodgkin lymphoma. The sample in question was peripheral blood mononuclear cells (PBMCs), obtained before the fourth cycle of nivolumab. This sequence joins TRBV4-2 and TRBJ1-1; tentatively, D is TRBD1 (5 bases). Here the CDR3 DNA reads TGTGCCAGCAGCCCGTCCCGTGAGGTAAGGGGCGCTTTCTTT. Translated: CASSPSREVRGAFF.